Reported below is one TCR beta chain. cDNA came from about 0.5 to 1 ug RNA primed by random hexamers. TCRdb processed the immunoSEQ multiplex PCR reads anew with MiXCR; each CDR3 protein has one entry. The sample consists of tens of thousands of distinct CDR3 sequences, just over 90% of them appearing once. The CDR3 spans 14 residues. V dropped 8 bases and J dropped 1 base, with 12 bases sitting between them. These data come from a study of CD8 T cells in Susac syndrome. This receptor was identified in a human donor in good health. This chain uses TRBV12-3 or TRBV12-4 with TRBJ1-5; D is ambiguous. Sequencing was done on a sample of CD8+ T cells from PBMCs. CDR3 amino acids: CASHAGESNQPQHF. CDR3 nucleotide sequence: TGTGCCAGCCACGCGGGTGAAAGCAATCAGCCCCAGCATTTT.